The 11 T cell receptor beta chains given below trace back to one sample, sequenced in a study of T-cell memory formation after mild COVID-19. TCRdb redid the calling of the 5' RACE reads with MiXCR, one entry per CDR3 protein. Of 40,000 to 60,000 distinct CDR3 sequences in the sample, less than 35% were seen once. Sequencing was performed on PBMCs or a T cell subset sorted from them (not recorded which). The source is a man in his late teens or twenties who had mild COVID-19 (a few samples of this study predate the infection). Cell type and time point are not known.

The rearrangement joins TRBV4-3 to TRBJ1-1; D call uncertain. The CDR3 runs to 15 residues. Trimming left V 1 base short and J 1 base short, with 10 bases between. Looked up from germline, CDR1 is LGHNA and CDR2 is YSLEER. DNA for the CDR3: TGCGCCAGCAGCCAAGCTCGCGCCCAGAACACTGAAGCTTTCTTT. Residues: CASSQARAQNTEAFF.

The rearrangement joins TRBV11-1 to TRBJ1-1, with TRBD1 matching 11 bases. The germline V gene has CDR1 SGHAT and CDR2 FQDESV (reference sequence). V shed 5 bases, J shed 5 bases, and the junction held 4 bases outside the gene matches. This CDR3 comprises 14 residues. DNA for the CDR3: TGTGCCAGCAGCGAGGGGACAGGGGGGACTGAAGCTTTCTTT. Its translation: CASSEGTGGTEAFF.

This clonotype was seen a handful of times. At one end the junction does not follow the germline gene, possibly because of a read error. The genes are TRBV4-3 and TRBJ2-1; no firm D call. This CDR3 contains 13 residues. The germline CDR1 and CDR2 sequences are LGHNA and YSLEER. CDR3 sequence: CASSQDSFNEQFF. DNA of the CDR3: TGCGCCAGCAGCCAAGACTCCTTCAATGAGCAGTTCTTC.

CDR3 in amino acids: CASSRTGGVDNQPQHF. CDR3 nucleotide sequence: TGTGCCAGCAGCAGGACAGGGGGCGTCGACAATCAGCCCCAGCATTTT. J is TRBJ1-5 and V is TRBV6-6; TRBD1 matches at 11 bases. Per the germline V gene, CDR1 is MNHNY and CDR2 is SVGAGI (reference sequence). V lost 6 bases, J lost 3 bases, and 7 bases stayed unmatched. The CDR3 contains 16 residues.

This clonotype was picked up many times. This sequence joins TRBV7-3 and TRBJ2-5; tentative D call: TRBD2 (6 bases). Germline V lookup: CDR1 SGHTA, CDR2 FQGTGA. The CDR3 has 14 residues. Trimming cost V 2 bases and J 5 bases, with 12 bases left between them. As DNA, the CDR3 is TGTGCCAGCAGCTTAGGGGACTCGCTGGAGACCCAGTACTTC. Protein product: CASSLGDSLETQYF.

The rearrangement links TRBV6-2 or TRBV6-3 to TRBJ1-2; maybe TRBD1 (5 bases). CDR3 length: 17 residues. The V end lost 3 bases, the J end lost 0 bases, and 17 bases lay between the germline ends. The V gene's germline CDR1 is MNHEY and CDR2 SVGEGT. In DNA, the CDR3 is TGTGCCAGCAGTTATGGGACTGAGCCAAGTCCTAACTATGGCTACACCTTC. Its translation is CASSYGTEPSPNYGYTF.

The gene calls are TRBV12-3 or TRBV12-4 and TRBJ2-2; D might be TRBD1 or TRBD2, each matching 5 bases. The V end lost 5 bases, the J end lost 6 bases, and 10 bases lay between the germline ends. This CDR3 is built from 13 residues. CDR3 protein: CASSRRDPGELFF. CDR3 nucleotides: TGTGCCAGCAGTCGCAGGGACCCCGGGGAGCTGTTTTTT.

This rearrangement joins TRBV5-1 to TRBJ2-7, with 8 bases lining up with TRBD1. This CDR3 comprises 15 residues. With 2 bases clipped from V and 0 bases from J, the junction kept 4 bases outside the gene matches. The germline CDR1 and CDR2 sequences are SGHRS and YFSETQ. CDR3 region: CASSFEGTGSYEQYF. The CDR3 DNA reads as TGCGCCAGCAGCTTCGAGGGGACAGGCTCCTACGAGCAGTACTTC.

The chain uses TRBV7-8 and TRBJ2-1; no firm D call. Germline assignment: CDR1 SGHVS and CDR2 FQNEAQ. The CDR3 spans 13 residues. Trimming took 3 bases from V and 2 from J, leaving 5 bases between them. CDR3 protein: CASSFPPYNEQFF. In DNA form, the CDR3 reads TGTGCCAGCAGCTTCCCCCCCTACAATGAGCAGTTCTTC.

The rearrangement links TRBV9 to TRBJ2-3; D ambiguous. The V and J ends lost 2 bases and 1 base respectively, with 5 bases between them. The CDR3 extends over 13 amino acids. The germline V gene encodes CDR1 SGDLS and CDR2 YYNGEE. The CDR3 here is CASSVLGTDTQYF. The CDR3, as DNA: TGTGCCAGCAGCGTCCTCGGCACAGATACGCAGTATTTT.

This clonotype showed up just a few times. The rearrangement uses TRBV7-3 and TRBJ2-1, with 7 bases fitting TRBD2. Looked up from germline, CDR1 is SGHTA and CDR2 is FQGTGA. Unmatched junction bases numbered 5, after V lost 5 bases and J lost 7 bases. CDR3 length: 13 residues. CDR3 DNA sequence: TGTGCCAGCAGCCCAGACGGGAGGAATGAGCAGTTCTTC. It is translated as CASSPDGRNEQFF.